The entry that follows covers one T cell receptor (beta chain) sequence. Its antigen remains unidentified. Base-call qualities are not available, and no considerably larger clone is one nucleotide away. Distinct nucleotide sequences in the sample also encode this CDR3. This record belongs to a study of T cell responses to AZD1222 COVID-19 vaccine (dated by TCRdb to about 2021). Regarding the study in general: AZD1222 recipients given second doses at about 4 weeks or at about 12 weeks were pooled, since spike-specific TCR depth and breadth were not found to differ between the two schedules. Enrollment into the trials was organized by age into subgroups of 18-55, 56-69 and 70-plus years, and those subgroups contained about 160, 30 and 59 TCR-sequenced participants, respectively. TCR sequencing covered 230 to 250 trial participants: some 210 given two doses of AZD1222 and 26 given two doses of MenACWY control vaccine. Points the paper makes about the study in general: In the small 56-69-year group, the increase in depth fell short of significance, most likely because of low power. Reportedly, close to half of the unique spike-specific TCRs recognized epitopes lying outside the regions that are mutated in the B.1.351 and B.1.1.7 variants. Conclusions about previously exposed vaccinees are limited, since just 5 or 6 AZD1222 recipients were seropositive for SARS-CoV-2 at baseline. The vaccine-associated CD4 TCRs covered the entire spike protein, and the dominant responses fell in regions 160-218 and 743-854. Participants were mostly white British and included more females than males, and it was suggested by the authors that clonal diversity may have been underestimated. No day 14 peak-response samples were available, so repertoires were characterized only after the peak T cell response. Spike-specific TCR breadth and depth rose significantly after two AZD1222 doses compared with day 0 and with MenACWY recipients.

The CDR3 regions of human TCRbeta chains were subjected to immunosequencing. Processing in the source paper ran as follows. Repertoire TCRs were checked for matches against a reference library of SARS-CoV-2-specific TCRs that had been generated using the MIRA antigen-specificity platform. Breadth was defined as the fraction of unique TCRs that were SARS-CoV-2-associated. Depth was defined as the fraction of total T cells that were SARS-CoV-2-associated. Using the MIRA data, each spike-specific TCR was mapped to the spike region that the TCR reacts to and placed in a CD4 or CD8 class. Log10-transformed breadth and depth values were compared by one-way ANOVA with Sidak's multiple comparisons tests. What TCRdb holds here is the immuneACCESS table cut down to in-frame rearrangements. Part of the clones is not present; checked against another copy, under half of the missing clones reflect an unresolved V gene, and the others are unexplained. V, J and clone size are those of that table, while D and trimming were read from the DNA. For this sample there are under 200,000 clones; less than 95% appear just once. In total, the top ten clones hold about 0.64% of the sample.

The time point label, read with the paper, signifies: baseline before first vaccination. Samples from vaccinated people were obtained from the UK trials COV001 and COV002, which included a single-blind randomized controlled phase 2/3 trial of AZD1222 (ChAdOx1 nCoV-19) in healthy adults. For TCRbeta chain sequencing, PBMC samples from trial participants were taken at day 0 and at day 28 after the second dose. Measured from the cysteine to the phenylalanine, the CDR3 is 13 residues long. Of all the DNA, just the CDR3 is kept, 39 bases in frame from base 1. Between the V and J ends, shortened by 1 base and 3 bases respectively, the junction contains 4 bases.

The chain employs TRBV12-3 or TRBV12-4 and TRBJ1-5, with no D gene named confidently. The sample was peripheral blood, taken on day 0 of AZD1222 vaccination. The clonotype comes from an adult in good health. The DNA sequence is given as TGTGCCAGCAGTTTAGGCGACAATCAGCCCCAGCATTTT. Translated, this gives CASSLGDNQPQHF.